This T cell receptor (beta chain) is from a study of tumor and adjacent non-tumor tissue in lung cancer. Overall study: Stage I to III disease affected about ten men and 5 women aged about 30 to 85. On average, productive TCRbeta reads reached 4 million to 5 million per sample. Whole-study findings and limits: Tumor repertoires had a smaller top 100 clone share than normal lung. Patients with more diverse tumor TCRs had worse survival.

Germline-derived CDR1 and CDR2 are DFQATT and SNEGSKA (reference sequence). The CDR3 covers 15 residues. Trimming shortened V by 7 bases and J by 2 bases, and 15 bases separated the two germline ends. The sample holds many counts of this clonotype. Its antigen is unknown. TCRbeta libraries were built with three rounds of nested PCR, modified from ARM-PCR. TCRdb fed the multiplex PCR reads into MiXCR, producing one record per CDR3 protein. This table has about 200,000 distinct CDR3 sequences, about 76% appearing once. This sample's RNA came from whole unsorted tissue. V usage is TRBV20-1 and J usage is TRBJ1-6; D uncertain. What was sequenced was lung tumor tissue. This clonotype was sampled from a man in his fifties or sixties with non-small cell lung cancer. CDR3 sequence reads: CSVEAVAPYNSPLHF. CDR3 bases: TGCAGTGTAGAGGCGGTGGCGCCCTATAATTCACCCCTCCACTTT.